One sample yielded the 16 T cell receptor beta chains listed below, sequenced in a study of control samples from healthy donors and cancer patients (dated by TCRdb to 2018 to 2020). Libraries were built with the immunoSEQ multiplex PCR assay. TCRdb obtained this table from immuneACCESS and retained in-frame rearrangements with V and J assigned. These tables miss some clones; where compared with another copy, unresolved V genes account for less than half of the shortfall, and the remainder is unexplained. The sample data list over 200,000 clones, and more than 65% of these were observed just once. The top ten hold roughly 13% of the sample. Sequences were obtained from PBMCs. The receptors were gathered from a woman between 55 and 75 years old with lung cancer.

The V and J genes are TRBV7-3 and TRBJ1-2; 8 bases line up with TRBD1. Germline CDR1 and CDR2: SGHTA and FQGTGA. The CDR3 is made up of 14 amino acids. The junction had 5 bases not matched to a gene; V was cut back by 4 bases and J by 4 bases. The CDR3 loop is CASSSGGAGYGYTF. The DNA of the CDR3 is TGTGCCAGCAGCTCAGGGGGCGCTGGCTATGGCTACACCTTC.

The V call is TRBV7-9, the J call TRBJ2-2, with 15 bases aligning to TRBD2. From germline, CDR1 is SEHNR and CDR2 FQNEAQ (reference sequence). The trim removed 6 bases at V and 5 bases at J, leaving 4 bases unmatched. The CDR3 spans 16 residues. DNA for the CDR3: TGTGCCAGCAGTCCCGGGACTAGCGGGGGGACCGGGGAGCTGTTTTTT. The encoded protein is CASSPGTSGGTGELFF.

The chain employs TRBV7-8 and TRBJ2-3, with TRBD1 identical over 12 bases. Per germline, CDR1 SGHVS and CDR2 FQNEAQ. Losses at the gene ends were 4 bases for V and 2 bases for J; bases not matched to a gene: 4. This CDR3 has 16 residues. The chain's CDR3 is CASSSGTGGTTDTQYF. The CDR3 DNA reads TGTGCCAGCAGCTCGGGGACAGGGGGCACCACAGATACGCAGTATTTT.

A single count supports this clone. V gene TRBV18 combines with J gene TRBJ1-2; TRBD1 aligns across 8 bases. With V trimmed by 6 bases and J by 8 bases, 8 bases remained unmatched. The CDR3 loop spans 13 amino acids. Germline V CDR1 and CDR2: KGHSH, LQKENI. In DNA form, the CDR3 reads TGTGCCAGCTCCCCTTCCAGGGGGCACGGCTACACCTTC. Translation: CASSPSRGHGYTF.

The genes are TRBV9 and TRBJ1-6; possibly TRBD1 for D (6 bases). V lost 4 bases, J lost 6 bases, and 14 bases lay in between. The length of the CDR3 is 15 residues. The germline CDR1 and CDR2 sequences are SGDLS and YYNGEE. This CDR3 reads CASSNRDTSNSPLHF. DNA for the CDR3: TGTGCCAGCAGCAACCGGGACACCTCTAATTCACCCCTCCACTTT.

The genes are TRBV6-1 and TRBJ1-5; D unclear. Germline CDR1 is MNHNS and CDR2 is SASEGT. The CDR3 extends over 14 amino acids. Trimming removed 1 base from V and 4 bases from J, with 8 bases in between. CDR3 in amino acids: CASSEGESNQPQHF. CDR3 coding DNA: TGTGCCAGCAGTGAAGGGGAGTCAAATCAGCCCCAGCATTTT.

This clone was counted once. V is TRBV12-3 or TRBV12-4 and J is TRBJ1-1, with D uncertain. V lost 7 bases, J lost 3 bases, and 6 bases lay in between. This CDR3 region has 11 residues. The CDR3 reads CASTYDTEAFF. The CDR3 region has the DNA TGTGCCAGCACCTATGACACTGAAGCTTTCTTT.

CDR3 sequence reads: CASSLGQGRGDTQYF. CDR3 coding DNA: TGCGCCAGCAGCTTGGGACAGGGTCGTGGAGATACGCAGTATTTT. The chain employs TRBV5-1 and TRBJ2-3; 7 bases are shared with TRBD1. V gave up 0 bases and J gave up 5 bases; unmatched junction bases: 6. The length of the CDR3 is 15 residues. CDR1 and CDR2 (germline): SGHRS, YFSETQ.

This rearrangement joins TRBV3-1 (or the pseudogene TRBV3-2) to TRBJ2-1; 12 nucleotides line up with TRBD2. The CDR3 sequence is 15 residues long. J lost 7 bases, V lost 4 bases, and 5 bases had no gene match. Germline V gene lookup returns CDR1 LGHDT and CDR2 YNNKEL (reference sequence). In nucleotides, the CDR3 is TGTGCCAGCAGCCCTAGCGGGGGGGACTTGAATGAGCAGTTCTTC. It specifies CASSPSGGDLNEQFF.

CDR3 protein: CASSIATGQVGEQFF. CDR3 bases: TGTGCCAGTAGTATAGCTACAGGGCAGGTGGGTGAGCAGTTCTTC. The chain is built from TRBV19 and TRBJ2-1; a possible D gene is TRBD1 (6 bases). V lost 1 base and J 9 bases, leaving 16 bases between the germline ends. CDR3 length: 15 amino acids. The germline V gene encodes CDR1 LNHDA and CDR2 SQIVND (reference sequence).

V and J are TRBV7-8 and TRBJ1-3; D gene uncertain. Germline V gene sequence: CDR1 SGHVS, CDR2 FQNEAQ. The length of the CDR3 is 15 residues. V shed 5 bases and J shed 0 bases, with 11 bases lying between them. The CDR3 is CASSPYYSSGNTIYF. DNA for the CDR3: TGTGCCAGCAGCCCGTACTACAGCTCTGGAAACACCATATATTTT.

A single count supports this clone. The rearrangement joins TRBV12-2 to TRBJ1-6; the table's D call of TRBD1 was not tested on the DNA. TRBV12-2 is marked as a pseudogene. This CDR3 has 18 residues. CDR3 in amino acids: CASRLGDRGTHHNSPLHF. For the CDR3, the DNA is TGTGCAAGTCGCTTAGGCGACAGGGGCACGCACCATAATTCACCCCTCCACTTT.

This chain uses TRBV7-9 with TRBJ1-1, with D tentatively TRBD1 (6 bases). The germline V gene has CDR1 SEHNR and CDR2 FQNEAQ (reference sequence). Trimming took off 3 bases at V and 5 bases at J, with 13 bases between the two ends. CDR3 size: 14 residues. CDR3 sequence reads: CASSLGGGETEAFF. CDR3 sequence (DNA): TGTGCCAGCAGCTTGGGAGGGGGGGAGACTGAAGCTTTCTTT.

V gene TRBV30 combines with J gene TRBJ2-7; TRBD2 matches at 10 bases. The CDR3 runs to 13 residues. CDR1 and CDR2 (germline): GTSNPN, SVGIG (reference sequence). J was trimmed by 3 bases and V by 3 bases; bases with no gene match: 2. CDR3 in amino acids: CAWSGLADYEQYF. CDR3 coding DNA: TGTGCCTGGAGCGGACTAGCGGACTACGAGCAGTACTTC.

A remark on this clone: The sample contains more than one DNA sequence encoding this CDR3. The chain recombines TRBV9 with TRBJ1-1; 7 nucleotides agree with TRBD1. The V segment lost 0 bases and the J segment 2 bases; nucleotides outside the gene matches: 4. Looked up from germline, CDR1 is SGDLS and CDR2 is YYNGEE. The CDR3 length is 15 residues. The CDR3 protein is CASSVGGQLNTEAFF. In DNA, the CDR3 is TGTGCCAGCAGCGTAGGGGGACAGCTCAACACTGAAGCTTTCTTT.

On this clone: Other DNA sequences within the sample encode an identical CDR3. The V gene is TRBV7-6, the J gene TRBJ2-2; a possible D gene is TRBD1 (5 bases). V gave up 0 bases and J gave up 1 base, with 9 bases separating them. Germline V gene sequence: CDR1 SGHVS, CDR2 FNYEAQ. The CDR3 runs to 16 residues. In DNA, the CDR3 is TGTGCCAGCAGCTTAGCTGGCACAGGGAACACCGGGGAGCTGTTTTTT. This gives the protein CASSLAGTGNTGELFF.